Listed below are T cell receptor beta chains from one sample, sequenced in a study of technical replicates of blood from a handful of donors. Data came from immunoSEQ multiplex PCR; TCRdb stores just in-frame clones and leaves some out. The sample lists more than 65,000 clones, approximately 97% occurring once. Sequenced input: T cells isolated from PBMCs. The origin of the receptors is a human donor in good health. Both conserved end residues are part of each CDR3. Each record gives: CDR3 protein, CDR3 DNA, D gene, J gene, clone size, V gene. The D gene is left open where the match is weak. Not every row has a clone size; where given, it reads once, few, many or a size class.

CDR3: CASSTRDSPTYEQYF
DNA: TGTGCCAGTAGTACCCGGGACAGCCCTACCTACGAGCAGTACTTC
D: TRBD1
J: TRBJ2-7
size: .
V: TRBV19

CDR3: CASSTRGRGYGYTF
DNA: TGTGCCAGTAGTACCAGGGGGCGCGGCTATGGCTACACCTTC
D: TRBD1
J: TRBJ1-2
size: .
V: TRBV19

CDR3: CASSPTGAGELFF
DNA: TGTGCCAGCAGCCCCACGGGGGCCGGGGAGCTGTTTTTT
D: .
J: TRBJ2-2
size: once
V: TRBV7-6

CDR3: CASTLSGGVEAFF
DNA: TGTGCCAGCACCCTAAGTGGGGGCGTTGAAGCTTTCTTT
D: .
J: TRBJ1-1
size: .
V: TRBV28

CDR3: CASCAGLNTEAFF
DNA: TGTGCCAGCTGCGCAGGGTTGAACACTGAAGCTTTCTTT
D: .
J: TRBJ1-1
size: .
V: TRBV9

CDR3: CASSYGQGNYGYTF
DNA: TGCGCCAGCAGCTACGGACAGGGAAACTATGGCTACACCTTC
D: TRBD1
J: TRBJ1-2
size: .
V: TRBV4-1

CDR3: CASRGDRKYSNQPQHF
DNA: TGTGCCAGCAGGGGGGACAGAAAATATAGCAATCAGCCCCAGCATTTT
D: TRBD1
J: TRBJ1-5
size: .
V: TRBV28

CDR3: CASSHRDTGNTEAFF
DNA: TGTGCCAGCAGCCATCGGGACACAGGGAACACTGAAGCTTTCTTT
D: .
J: TRBJ1-1
size: .
V: TRBV11-3

CDR3: CASRYSPQQGSYEQYF
DNA: TGTGCCAGCAGATACTCCCCGCAACAGGGTTCCTACGAGCAGTACTTC
D: .
J: TRBJ2-7
size: .
V: TRBV6-5

CDR3: CAWSLGLRTDTQYF
DNA: TGTGCCTGGAGCCTAGGACTCCGCACAGATACGCAGTATTTT
D: .
J: TRBJ2-3
size: .
V: TRBV30

CDR3: CASSLRSPYRVELFF
DNA: TGTGCCAGCAGTTTACGATCACCGTACAGAGTGGAGCTGTTTTTT
D: .
J: TRBJ2-2
size: .
V: TRBV27

CDR3: CASSFNPGTTGTGELFF
DNA: TGCGCCAGCAGCTTTAACCCGGGGACTACGGGCACCGGGGAGCTGTTTTTT
D: TRBD2
J: TRBJ2-2
size: .
V: TRBV5-1

CDR3: CASSQSKQDTQYF
DNA: TGTGCCAGCAGCCAGTCGAAGCAAGATACGCAGTATTTT
D: .
J: TRBJ2-3
size: .
V: TRBV4-2

CDR3: CASSQSRGGDGYTF
DNA: TGCGCCAGCAGCCAATCGAGGGGGGGAGATGGCTACACCTTC
D: .
J: TRBJ1-2
size: .
V: TRBV4-1

CDR3: CASSPEPFPRSGTDTQYF
DNA: TGCGCCAGCAGCCCCGAACCATTCCCCAGGTCGGGGACAGATACGCAGTATTTT
D: .
J: TRBJ2-3
size: .
V: TRBV5-1

CDR3: CASSLGDRQEPYGYTF
DNA: TGTGCCAGCAGCTTAGGTGACCGACAGGAGCCTTATGGCTACACCTTC
D: .
J: TRBJ1-2
size: .
V: TRBV7-9

CDR3: CASSLTVTTNEKLFF
DNA: TGTGCCAGCAGCTTGACAGTCACAACTAATGAAAAACTGTTTTTT
D: .
J: TRBJ1-4
size: .
V: TRBV7-2

CDR3: CASGVGGHNQPQHF
DNA: TGTGCCAGCGGTGTCGGGGGGCACAATCAGCCCCAGCATTTT
D: .
J: TRBJ1-5
size: .
V: TRBV21-1

CDR3: CASSTEVRGATF
DNA: TGCGCCAGCAGCACGGAAGTCAGGGGAGCGACCTTC
D: .
J: TRBJ1-2
size: .
V: TRBV5-1

CDR3: CATPRRETDTQYF
DNA: TGTGCCACTCCCCGGCGGGAGACAGATACGCAGTATTTT
D: TRBD2
J: TRBJ2-3
size: .
V: TRBV7-9

CDR3: CASSLTSGSYNEQFF
DNA: TGTGCCAGCAGCCTGACTAGCGGGAGCTACAATGAGCAGTTCTTC
D: TRBD2
J: TRBJ2-1
size: .
V: TRBV11-2

CDR3: CSVDLRQGHNQPQHF
DNA: TGCAGCGTTGATCTCCGGCAGGGGCACAATCAGCCCCAGCATTTT
D: .
J: TRBJ1-5
size: .
V: TRBV29-1

CDR3: CASSFDGLEGYTF
DNA: TGTGCCAGCAGTTTCGACGGGTTAGAGGGCTACACCTTC
D: .
J: TRBJ1-2
size: .
V: TRBV28

CDR3: CAWSVQVNTDTQYF
DNA: TGTGCCTGGAGTGTACAGGTGAACACAGATACGCAGTATTTT
D: .
J: TRBJ2-3
size: .
V: TRBV30

CDR3: CASSQIGSDTQYF
DNA: TGCGCCAGCAGCCAGATTGGCTCAGATACGCAGTATTTT
D: .
J: TRBJ2-3
size: .
V: TRBV5-1

CDR3: CASSYRGGAQPQHF
DNA: TGTGCCAGCAGTTACAGGGGGGGGGCCCAGCCCCAGCATTTT
D: .
J: TRBJ1-5
size: once
V: TRBV6-5

CDR3: CASSSTSGRNGELFF
DNA: TGTGCCAGCAGTTCGACTAGCGGGAGGAACGGGGAGCTGTTTTTT
D: TRBD2
J: TRBJ2-2
size: once
V: TRBV11-2

CDR3: CASSLGAAGGRTNEQFF
DNA: TGTGCCAGCAGCTTAGGGGCAGCGGGGGGGAGGACGAATGAGCAGTTCTTC
D: TRBD2
J: TRBJ2-1
size: .
V: TRBV7-3

CDR3: CASRGLAGPYEQYF
DNA: TGTGCCAGCAGAGGACTAGCGGGGCCCTACGAGCAGTACTTC
D: TRBD2
J: TRBJ2-7
size: .
V: TRBV11-2

CDR3: CAISGAGKETQYF
DNA: TGTGCCATCAGTGGGGCAGGTAAAGAGACCCAGTACTTC
D: .
J: TRBJ2-5
size: .
V: TRBV10-3

CDR3: CATESVSSEQYF
DNA: TGTGCCACCGAGAGCGTTTCTTCCGAGCAGTACTTC
D: .
J: TRBJ2-7
size: .
V: TRBV7-9

CDR3: CATSSKREGYSEQFF
DNA: TGTGCCACCAGCAGCAAGCGGGAGGGATACTCTGAGCAGTTCTTC
D: TRBD2
J: TRBJ2-1
size: .
V: TRBV15

CDR3: CASRTGTGLYEQYF
DNA: TGTGCCAGCAGGACCGGGACAGGGCTCTACGAGCAGTACTTC
D: TRBD1
J: TRBJ2-7
size: .
V: TRBV6-1

CDR3: CASSPRGTENQPQHF
DNA: TGTGCCAGCTCTCCAAGGGGGACAGAAAATCAGCCCCAGCATTTT
D: TRBD1
J: TRBJ1-5
size: .
V: TRBV18

CDR3: CASSPKGGRVFEQYF
DNA: TGTGCCAGCAGCCCGAAGGGGGGGCGAGTGTTCGAGCAGTACTTC
D: .
J: TRBJ2-7
size: .
V: TRBV11-2

CDR3: CASSPRQVTYEQYF
DNA: TGTGCCAGCAGCCCACGACAGGTCACCTACGAGCAGTACTTC
D: .
J: TRBJ2-7
size: .
V: TRBV7-2

CDR3: CASSYNAEPQHF
DNA: TGTGCCAGCAGCTACAACGCGGAGCCCCAGCATTTT
D: .
J: TRBJ1-5
size: .
V: TRBV6-6